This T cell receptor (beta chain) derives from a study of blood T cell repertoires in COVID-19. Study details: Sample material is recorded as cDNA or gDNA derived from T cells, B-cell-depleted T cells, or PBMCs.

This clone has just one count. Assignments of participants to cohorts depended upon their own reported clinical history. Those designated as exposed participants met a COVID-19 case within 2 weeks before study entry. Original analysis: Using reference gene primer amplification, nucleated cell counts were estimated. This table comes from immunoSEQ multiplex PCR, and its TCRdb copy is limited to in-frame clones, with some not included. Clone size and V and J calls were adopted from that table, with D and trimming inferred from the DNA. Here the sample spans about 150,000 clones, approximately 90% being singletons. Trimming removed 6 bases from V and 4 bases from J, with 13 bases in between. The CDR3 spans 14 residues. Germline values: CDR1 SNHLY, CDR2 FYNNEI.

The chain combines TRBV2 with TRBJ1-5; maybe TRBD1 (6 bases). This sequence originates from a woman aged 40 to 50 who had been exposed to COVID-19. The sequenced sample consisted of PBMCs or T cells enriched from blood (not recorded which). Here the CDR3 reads CASRGTRLNQPQHF. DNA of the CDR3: TGTGCCAGCAGGGGGACAAGGCTAAATCAGCCCCAGCATTTT.